Sequencing of this TCR beta chain was carried out in a study of cytomegalovirus exposure and HLA in healthy donors (TCRdb year 2017). For context, the study as a whole: An earlier analysis of more than 550 of the donors reported roughly 300 Gb of sequence data and around 100 million unique TCR beta sequences obtained from roughly 180 million T cells. Roughly 300 gigabases of sequencing data and 70 million to 100 million unique TCR sequences made up an early release that covered some 640 HLA-typed donors. The genetic ancestry cluster associated with self-reported Caucasian donors included about 84% of the 398 genotyped donors. The aim of the study was to test whether cataloging public T cell receptors could identify signatures of past pathogen exposure. The T cell repertoires of around 670 subjects were profiled by immunosequencing and related to cytomegalovirus serostatus. Along with the roughly 670-subject first cohort, a separate validation cohort of around 110 different subjects was used. High-throughput TCR immunosequencing, statistical association of individual TCRs with disease status, and machine learning were combined to predict cytomegalovirus infection status. A later analysis re-examined previously published TCR beta repertoires from 500 to 700 donors and added high-resolution HLA genotyping to investigate patterns of TCR occurrence. Rather than drawing on any new phenotypic data, the later analysis identified candidate immune exposures from TCR beta sequences and the way those sequences occurred across donors. To decide whether each TCR beta V gene segment behaved as functional or pseudogenic, an earlier analysis of nearly 600 of the donors relied on high-throughput TCR beta sequencing. Donor age, sex, ethnicity and CMV serostatus were compiled together with the repertoire data. Genome-wide SNP genotypes for about 55% of the roughly 670 donors were used in a later genetic analysis, which treated that subset as a discovery cohort. All discovery cohort repertoires had been generated using a single sequencing platform. Both class I and class II loci were covered by HLA typing, at four-digit resolution. The number of typed donors differed by locus: about 629-630 for A, B, C, DRB1 and DQB1; approximately 530 for DQA1; around 580 for DPA1; and 400 to 480 for DPB1. Roughly 5 DR-DQ haplotypes were treated as single units for association and clustering because of strong linkage in the cohort. Among under 450 genotyped donors of the cohort, an average of about 240,000 unique TCR beta nucleotide sequences were sequenced per donor, roughly 20% of them non-productive.

Sequences MNHEY (CDR1) and SVGAGI (CDR2) are obtained from the germline V gene. The junction carries 12 bases between V and J, which are trimmed by 4 bases and 0 bases respectively. The CDR3 spans 15 residues, from the cysteine through the phenylalanine. Only the CDR3 DNA stays, 45 bases, in frame from base 1. In total, just over 650 healthy bone marrow donors made up the cohort. At the time of sampling, all cohort members were nominally healthy, though unrecorded immune exposures were likely present. The donor tested CMV seronegative, placing the donor among the 352 seronegative members of the cohort. A peripheral blood sample was collected from each donor, and TCR beta sequencing was performed on peripheral blood mononuclear cells. Genomic DNA was extracted from the blood cell samples with the Qiagen DNeasy Blood Extraction Kit. Study-wide findings and limitations: A later analysis found that HLA-associated TCR beta chains were more clonally expanded and had lower generation probabilities than equally common non-associated chains. This cohort had only TCR beta chains sequenced, and the lack of alpha or paired-chain data limited which features could be detected. According to a later analysis, most CMV-associated TCR beta chains appeared to be HLA-restricted, and the HLA associations seemed to be driven largely by CMV exposure. V-gene and J-gene trimming of TCR beta chains was associated with a missense DCLRE1C variant in a later genetic analysis, and the association was replicated in an independent cohort. Because HLA typing was unavailable for some donors at each locus, only the typed subset was used in association tests. A cluster of highly shared sequence variants was judged likely to represent a technical artifact of the sequencing pipeline. In both the original and validation cohorts, the classifier was reported to diagnose cytomegalovirus status with high specificity and sensitivity. Correlated functional status among segregating V segments might reflect linkage disequilibrium, but an unknown experimental factor could not be ruled out. The authors suggested that the approach could potentially be extended to other disease states and immunological phenotypes. Three of the identified cytomegalovirus-associated TCR beta chains were confirmed in vitro to be specific for cytomegalovirus antigens. Specific HLA alleles were associated with roughly 17,000 TCR beta sequences at a false discovery rate of 0.05 in a later analysis. Presence/absence analyses assumed roughly uniform sequencing depth across donors, an assumption that may not hold. In a later analysis, several top co-occurrence clusters were reported to appear linked to parvovirus B19, influenza, CMV and Epstein-Barr virus. In a later genetic analysis, fewer N-insertions in productive TCRs were reported among donors in an Asian-associated ancestry cluster than the roughly 670-donor mean. When HLA alleles, especially DR and DQ, strongly co-occurred, attributing TCR associations to individual alleles was difficult. In a later analysis, TCR association rates were found to vary across HLA loci, with the most associated TCRs seen for DRB1 alleles and the fewest for HLA-C alleles. A further reported finding was that TCR beta sequences accurately predicted the HLA-A and HLA-B alleles for most subjects in the first cohort. Immune exposure information for the cohort was limited to CMV serostatus. While some public TCRs were present in many individuals, most TCR sequences turned up only very rarely across donors. In the study, approximately 160 TCR beta chains were listed as associated with cytomegalovirus. Because counts were too low, seventeen rarely observed V segments, including chromosome 9 orphons, were excluded from the earlier analysis of roughly 580 of the donors. In an earlier analysis of 587 of the donors, most TCR beta V segments appeared in productive rearrangements about 87% or about 30% of the time, broadly matching IMGT annotations. Some IMGT-functional V segments, including TRBV6-2 and TRBV6-3, could not be told apart with the 87-base-pair reads, so those segments were excluded.

Library method: the immunoSEQ multiplex PCR assay. The multiplex PCR relied on a mix of 60 forward primers for TCR Vbeta segments and 13 reverse primers for TCR Jbeta segments. The CDR3 region of rearranged TCR beta genes was amplified from genomic DNA with a multiplex PCR assay. The amplified TCR beta libraries were sequenced on the Illumina HiSeq System as 87-base-pair reads. The study's own analysis went as follows. Across the roughly 600 repertoires, a later analysis counted tens of millions of unique TCR beta chains, around 10 million of which were shared by at least two donors. A nearest-neighbor algorithm error-corrected the raw reads and collapsed the reads into unique sequences, merging closely related sequences to remove PCR and sequencing errors. CDR3 sequences were aligned to IMGT reference sequences to assign V, D and J gene segments. For a sequence to be retained, at least a six-nucleotide match to both a V gene segment and a J gene segment was required. Rearrangements were called productive when the CDR3 lacked stop codons and stayed in frame with V and J; all others were non-productive. CDR3 was defined by IMGT convention, running from the second conserved V-encoded cysteine to the conserved J-encoded phenylalanine. In an earlier analysis of just under 600 of the donors, sequences lacking an unambiguous match to a single V gene segment were excluded. In an earlier analysis of a few hundred of the donors, V segments were called functional above 56.7% productive rearrangements and were called segregating when the between-donor standard deviation exceeded 5%. To diagnose cytomegalovirus status from the catalog of TCR beta chain sequences, a statistical classification framework was built. In a later analysis, V and J genes were assigned by comparing TCR nucleotide sequences against IMGT/GENE-DB human TR gene sequences. A later analysis assigned CDR3 sequences and most-parsimonious VDJ recombination scenarios with the TCRdist pipeline. A later analysis defined each TCR beta chain by its CDR3 amino acid sequence plus V-gene family, and excluded reads lacking a unique V-gene family. A later analysis removed roughly 590 highly shared, low-generation-probability nucleotide sequences to deal with suspected cross-contamination and a sequencing artifact. A later analysis calculated a clonal expansion index for each public chain from normalized within-repertoire ranks of inferred template counts. In a later analysis, generation probabilities were computed with a VDJ recombination model fitted to out-of-frame rearrangements, and the resulting probabilities were checked against IGoR. In a later analysis, hypergeometric tests were used to score TCR-TCR, TCR-HLA and TCR-CMV co-occurrence, with a repertoire-size bias correction applied to TCR pairs. False discovery rates were estimated in a later analysis by permuting HLA or CMV assignments 20 times. In a later analysis, co-occurring TCRs were grouped using DBSCAN, with TCRdist sequence similarity added in when clustering inside HLA-allele-positive subsets. Repertoires with fewer than 30,000 or more than 120,000 public chains were left out of co-occurrence clustering, as were several repertoires with anomalous nucleotide sharing. What TCRdb holds here is the immuneACCESS table cut down to in-frame rearrangements. Part of the clones is not present; checked against another copy, under half of the missing clones reflect an unresolved V gene, and the others are unexplained. V and J calls plus clone size are reproduced from that table; the DNA served to infer D and trimming. The table for this sample records around 100,000 clones. The biggest ten clones account for under 4.5% of the sample.

Points on this clone: No antigen is known for it.

This chain is built from TRBV6-5 and TRBJ1-2; perhaps TRBD1 is the D gene, with 6 bases matching. The TCR comes from a woman aged 25 to 39 in good health and CMV-seronegative. The sequenced sample consisted of PBMCs. The CDR3 region has the sequence CASSSWTATNYGYTF. The DNA sequence follows: TGTGCCAGCAGTTCGTGGACAGCCACTAACTATGGCTACACCTTC.